These 2 T cell receptor beta chains came from one sample sequenced in a study of a mutant IDH1 vaccine in newly diagnosed glioma. The table came from immunoSEQ multiplex PCR; TCRdb's copy has only in-frame clones and leaves some out. The sample shows tens of thousands of clones, less than 90% of them seen only once. No antigen is known for these receptors. Time point noted: week 35, safety follow-up. The content of each vaccine dose was 300 ug of mutant IDH1 20-mer peptide, and topical imiquimod accompanied it. The starting material was PBMCs, obtained from a glioma patient whose treatment included an IDH1 peptide vaccine. Receptors originate from a man between 40 and 49 years old with glioma.

The CDR3 spells CASSLSRGWYGYTF. CDR3 in DNA: TGTGCCAGCAGTTTATCAAGGGGGTGGTATGGCTACACCTTC. This chain uses TRBV27 with TRBJ1-2; tentatively, D is TRBD1 (6 bases). CDR1 is MNHEY and CDR2 is SMNVEV in the germline V gene (reference sequence). With 0 bases removed from V and 5 bases from J, the gap between germline ends came to 10 bases. The CDR3 has 14 amino acids.

The gene calls are TRBV7-2 and TRBJ2-3; D unresolved. The ends were cut back, 4 bases at V and 3 bases at J, with 8 bases in the middle. Germline assignment: CDR1 SGHTA and CDR2 FQGNSA. The CDR3 consists of 13 residues. DNA of the CDR3: TGTGCCAGCAGCTCCGAGAAAACAGATACGCAGTATTTT. Its translation: CASSSEKTDTQYF.